What follows is one T cell receptor (beta chain) and its context. The table came from immunoSEQ multiplex PCR; TCRdb's copy has only in-frame clones and leaves some out. The table lists fewer than 100,000 clones, 86% of them singletons. These data originate in a study of OX40 agonist ivuxolimab in advanced cancers. Across the whole study: With a range of roughly 23 to 79, age averaged approximately 64 years, and 70% to 85% were male. In three patients, partial responses were observed, one with hepatocellular carcinoma and two with cutaneous melanoma.

Germline V lookup: CDR1 KGHSH, CDR2 LQKENI. The V end lost 3 bases, the J end lost 2 bases, and 10 bases lay between the germline ends. The CDR3 has 14 amino acids. This clonotype was obtained from an adult with an advanced solid tumor such as melanoma, head and neck, liver or kidney cancer. Sequencing was performed on CD4+ or CD8+ T cells sorted from blood, taken in a trial of the OX40 agonist ivuxolimab. This chain links TRBV18 with TRBJ1-1, with D possibly TRBD1 on 6 matching bases. The CDR3 DNA reads TGTGCCAGCTCACCCAACAGGGATAACACTGAAGCTTTCTTT. This gives the protein CASSPNRDNTEAFF.